The 9 T cell receptor beta chains below all came from one sample that was sequenced in a study of Graves' ophthalmopathy and Graves' hyperthyroidism. As the template, RNA transcripts were used to amplify TCR beta CDR3 regions. The first round was an RT-PCR with HTBI primers, and the second round was a multiplex PCR. TCRdb recomputed calls from the multiplex PCR reads with MiXCR, one row per CDR3 protein. The data hold about 220,000 distinct CDR3 sequences, with 20% to 25% observed a single time. Sequencing used peripheral blood. These receptors all come from a woman between 50 and 59 years old with Graves' ophthalmopathy.

This clonotype was recorded many times. The V gene is TRBV13, the J gene TRBJ2-5; D ambiguous. Trimming removed 1 base at V and 5 bases at J, with 5 bases between. CDR3 length: 12 amino acids. Per the germline V gene, CDR1 is PRHDT and CDR2 is FYEKMQ (reference sequence). The CDR3 spells CASSLVMETQYF. The CDR3 region has the DNA TGTGCCAGCAGCTTAGTTATGGAGACCCAGTACTTC.

This clonotype was seen at least ten times. This rearrangement joins TRBV2 to TRBJ2-7, with D maybe TRBD1 (6 bases). Germline V gene lookup returns CDR1 SNHLY and CDR2 FYNNEI. This CDR3 region has 13 residues. V was clipped by 3 bases and J by 9 bases, with 15 bases between them. CDR3 in amino acids: CASSDSVGAGQYF. The CDR3 DNA follows: TGTGCCAGCAGTGACTCGGTGGGGGCCGGGCAGTACTTC.

This clonotype was seen ten or more times. The chain combines TRBV6-1 with TRBJ1-2; D call uncertain. V lost 9 bases and J 2 bases, leaving 19 bases between the germline ends. CDR3 length: 15 amino acids. CDR1 MNHNS and CDR2 SASEGT come from the germline V gene. The DNA for the CDR3 is TGTGCCAGTCGACCCTTACAGAGAAGCAACTATGGCTACACCTTC. This translates into CASRPLQRSNYGYTF.

In this sample, this clonotype turned up many times. A clone one base away is much larger, so this may be a read error. The chain joins TRBV12-3 or TRBV12-4 to TRBJ1-1, with TRBD1 identical over 8 bases. The CDR3 totals 12 residues. V lost 6 bases to trimming and J lost 7 bases; unmatched junction nucleotides: 4. The CDR3 DNA sequence: TGTGCCAGCAGCTACAGGGGGATTGAAGCTTTCTTT. This codes for CASSYRGIEAFF.

The V call is TRBV24-1, the J call TRBJ2-2, with 9 bases that match TRBD1. The CDR3 has 17 residues. Trimming took 3 bases from V and 5 from J; bases not matched to a gene: 9. Germline loops: CDR1 KGHDR, CDR2 SFDVKD. Here the CDR3 DNA reads TGTGCCACCAGTGATCCGGGACAGGGAGGACGGACCGGGGAGCTGTTTTTT. It translates to CATSDPGQGGRTGELFF.

The J gene is TRBJ2-5, the V gene TRBV28; TRBD1 agrees at 8 bases. Germline trimming cut 5 bases from V and 2 bases from J; bases unmatched to any gene: 7. The germline CDR1 and CDR2 sequences are MDHEN and SYDVKM. CDR3 length equals 15 residues. CDR3 sequence reads: CASSPQGARQETQYF. The CDR3 DNA reads TGTGCCAGCAGTCCTCAGGGGGCGCGACAAGAGACCCAGTACTTC.

In its sample, this clonotype was seen many times. This rearrangement joins TRBV19 to TRBJ2-7, with D hard to call. The CDR3 contains 14 residues. Deletions cut 0 bases from V and 0 bases from J, with 6 bases between. Germline V CDR1 and CDR2: LNHDA, SQIVND (reference sequence). As DNA, the CDR3 is TGTGCCAGTAGTATAGATAGCCCCTCCTACGAGCAGTACTTC. This sequence encodes CASSIDSPSYEQYF.

Ten or more counts support this clonotype. The V call is TRBV7-3, the J call TRBJ2-2; 7 bases are a match to TRBD1. The CDR3 runs 14 residues. After removal of 5 bases from V and 3 bases from J, the junction contained 3 bases not matched to a gene. Per the germline V gene, CDR1 is SGHTA and CDR2 is FQGTGA. The CDR3 nucleotides read TGTGCCAGCAGCACGGGACAGTACACCGGGGAGCTGTTTTTT. Protein product: CASSTGQYTGELFF.

The chain is built from TRBV18 and TRBJ2-7; D call uncertain. CDR1 and CDR2 from the germline V gene are KGHSH and LQKENI. The CDR3 extends over 13 amino acids. V was clipped by 3 bases and J by 2 bases, with 8 bases between them. The CDR3 loop reads CASSPARPYEQYF. Written as DNA, the CDR3 is TGTGCCAGCTCACCTGCCAGGCCCTACGAGCAGTACTTC.